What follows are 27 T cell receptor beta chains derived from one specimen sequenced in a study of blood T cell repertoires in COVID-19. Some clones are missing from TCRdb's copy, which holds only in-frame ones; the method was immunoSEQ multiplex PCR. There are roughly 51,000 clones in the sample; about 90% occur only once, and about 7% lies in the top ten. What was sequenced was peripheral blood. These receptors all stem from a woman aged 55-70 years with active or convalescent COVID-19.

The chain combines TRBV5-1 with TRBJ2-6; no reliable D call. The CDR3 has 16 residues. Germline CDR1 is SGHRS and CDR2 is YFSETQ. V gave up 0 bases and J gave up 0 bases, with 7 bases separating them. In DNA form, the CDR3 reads TGCGCCAGCAGCTTGGCCGGAGCCTCTGGGGCCAACGTCCTGACTTTC. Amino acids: CASSLAGASGANVLTF.

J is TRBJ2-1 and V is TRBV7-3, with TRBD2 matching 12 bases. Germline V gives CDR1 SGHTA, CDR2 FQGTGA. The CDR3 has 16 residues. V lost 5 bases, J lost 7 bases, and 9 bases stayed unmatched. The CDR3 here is CASSHRTSGTNNEQFF. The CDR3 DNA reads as TGTGCCAGCAGCCACCGGACTAGCGGGACTAATAATGAGCAGTTCTTC.

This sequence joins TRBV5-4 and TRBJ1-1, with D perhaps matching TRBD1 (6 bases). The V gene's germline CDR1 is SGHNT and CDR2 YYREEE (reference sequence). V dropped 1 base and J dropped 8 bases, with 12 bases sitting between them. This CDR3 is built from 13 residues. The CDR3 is CASSLWQTGEAFF. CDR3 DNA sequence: TGTGCCAGCAGCTTGTGGCAGACAGGAGAAGCTTTCTTT.

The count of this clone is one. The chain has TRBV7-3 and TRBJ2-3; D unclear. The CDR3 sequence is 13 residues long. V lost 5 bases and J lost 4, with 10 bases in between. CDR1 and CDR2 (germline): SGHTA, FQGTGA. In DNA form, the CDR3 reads TGTGCCAGCAGCAGAGAGATAGCAGATACGCAGTATTTT. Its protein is CASSREIADTQYF.

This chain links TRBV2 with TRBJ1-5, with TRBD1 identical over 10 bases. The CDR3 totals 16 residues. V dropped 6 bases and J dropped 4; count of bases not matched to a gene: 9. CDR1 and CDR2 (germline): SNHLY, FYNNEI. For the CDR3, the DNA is TGTGCCAGCAGCTTCAGGCGGGACAGGGGTAATCAGCCCCAGCATTTT. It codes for CASSFRRDRGNQPQHF.

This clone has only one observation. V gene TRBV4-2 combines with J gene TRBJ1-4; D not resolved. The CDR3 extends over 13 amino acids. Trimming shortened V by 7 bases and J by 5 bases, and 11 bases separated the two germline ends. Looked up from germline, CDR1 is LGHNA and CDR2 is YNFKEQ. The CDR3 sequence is CASTGRQNEKLFF. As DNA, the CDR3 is TGTGCCAGCACGGGCAGGCAAAATGAAAAACTGTTTTTT.

CDR3 nucleotides: TGTGCCAGCTCACTCGGGACAACCTACGAGCAGTACTTC. Its protein is CASSLGTTYEQYF. The chain is built from TRBV18 and TRBJ2-7; the D gene is possibly TRBD1 (6 bases). The V gene lost 4 bases and the J gene lost 2 bases, with 9 bases spanning the gap. CDR3 length equals 13 residues. Germline V gives CDR1 KGHSH, CDR2 LQKENI.

The chain's CDR3 is CAWSKEASYEQYF. As DNA, the CDR3 is TGTGCCTGGAGTAAGGAGGCGTCCTACGAGCAGTACTTC. The chain uses TRBV30 and TRBJ2-7; D might be TRBD2 (5 bases). Trimming removed 2 bases at V and 1 base at J, with 9 bases between. CDR1 is GTSNPN, CDR2 SVGIG, per germline (reference sequence). CDR3 length: 13 residues.

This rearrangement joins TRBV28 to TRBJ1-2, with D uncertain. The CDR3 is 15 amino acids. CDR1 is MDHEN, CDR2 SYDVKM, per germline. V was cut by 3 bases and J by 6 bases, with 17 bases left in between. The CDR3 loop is CASSLALTGIHGYTF. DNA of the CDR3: TGTGCCAGCAGTTTGGCCCTTACGGGAATACATGGCTACACCTTC.

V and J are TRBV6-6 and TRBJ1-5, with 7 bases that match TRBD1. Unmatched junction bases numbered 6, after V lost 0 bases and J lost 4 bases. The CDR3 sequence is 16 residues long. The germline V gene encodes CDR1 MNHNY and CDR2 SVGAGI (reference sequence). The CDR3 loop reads CASSYSPGQQNQPQHF. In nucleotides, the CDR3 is TGTGCCAGCAGTTACTCCCCGGGACAGCAGAATCAGCCCCAGCATTTT.

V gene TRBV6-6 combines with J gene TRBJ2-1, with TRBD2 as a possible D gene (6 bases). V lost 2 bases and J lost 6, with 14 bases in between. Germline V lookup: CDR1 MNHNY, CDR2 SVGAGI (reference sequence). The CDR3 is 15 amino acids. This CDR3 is CASSYGLTAPNEQFF. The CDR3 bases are TGTGCCAGCAGTTACGGACTAACTGCCCCCAATGAGCAGTTCTTC.

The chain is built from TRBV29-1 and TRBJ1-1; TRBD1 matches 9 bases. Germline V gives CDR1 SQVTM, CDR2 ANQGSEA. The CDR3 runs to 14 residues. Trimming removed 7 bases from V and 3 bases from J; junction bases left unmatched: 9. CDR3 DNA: TGCAGCGGCGGACAGGGGACAATCGACACTGAAGCTTTCTTT. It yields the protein CSGGQGTIDTEAFF. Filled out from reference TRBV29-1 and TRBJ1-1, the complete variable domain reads SAVISQKPSRDICQRGTSLTIQCQVDSQVTMMFWYRQQPGQSLTLIATANQGSEATYESGFVIDKFPISRPNLTFSTLTVSNMSPEDSSIYLCSGGQGTIDTEAFFGQGTRLTVV.

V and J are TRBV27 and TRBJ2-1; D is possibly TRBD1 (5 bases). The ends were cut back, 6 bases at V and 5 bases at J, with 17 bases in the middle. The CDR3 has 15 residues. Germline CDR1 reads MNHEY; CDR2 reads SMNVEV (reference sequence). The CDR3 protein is CASSRQYPNDNEQFF. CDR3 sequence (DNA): TGTGCCAGCAGCAGACAGTACCCTAACGACAATGAGCAGTTCTTC.

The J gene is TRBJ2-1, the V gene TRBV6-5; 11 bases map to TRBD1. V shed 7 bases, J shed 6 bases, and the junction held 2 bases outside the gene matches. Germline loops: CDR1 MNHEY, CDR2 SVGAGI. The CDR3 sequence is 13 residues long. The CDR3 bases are TGTGCCAGCACTGGGACAGGGGGCAATGAGCAGTTCTTC. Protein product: CASTGTGGNEQFF.

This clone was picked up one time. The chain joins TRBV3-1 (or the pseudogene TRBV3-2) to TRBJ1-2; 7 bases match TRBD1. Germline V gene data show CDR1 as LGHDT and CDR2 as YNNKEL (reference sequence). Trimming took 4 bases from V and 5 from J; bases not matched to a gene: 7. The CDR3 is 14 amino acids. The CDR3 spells CASSRPGGGYGYTF. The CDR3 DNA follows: TGTGCCAGCAGCCGCCCAGGGGGTGGGTATGGCTACACCTTC.

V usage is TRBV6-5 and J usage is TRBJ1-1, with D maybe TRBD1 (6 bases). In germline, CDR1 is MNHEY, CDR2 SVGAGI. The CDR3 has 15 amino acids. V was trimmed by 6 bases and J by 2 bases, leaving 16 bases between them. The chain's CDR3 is CASSGRTEVNTEAFF. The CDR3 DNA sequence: TGTGCCAGCAGCGGTCGGACAGAGGTAAACACTGAAGCTTTCTTT.

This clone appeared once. The chain's CDR3 is CASSEGLATDTQYF. CDR3 coding DNA: TGTGCCAGCAGTGAAGGGCTAGCGACAGATACGCAGTATTTT. The rearrangement uses TRBV6-4 and TRBJ2-3, with a weak D call TRBD2 (6 bases). Germline CDR1 MRHNA, CDR2 SNTAGT. CDR3 length equals 14 residues. V lost 3 bases, J lost 3 bases, and 10 bases lay in between.

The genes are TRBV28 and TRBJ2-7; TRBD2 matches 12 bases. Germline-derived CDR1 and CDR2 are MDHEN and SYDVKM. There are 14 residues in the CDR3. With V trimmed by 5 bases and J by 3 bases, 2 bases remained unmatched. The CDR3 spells CASSGLAGFYEQYF. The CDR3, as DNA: TGTGCCAGCAGTGGACTAGCGGGGTTCTACGAGCAGTACTTC.

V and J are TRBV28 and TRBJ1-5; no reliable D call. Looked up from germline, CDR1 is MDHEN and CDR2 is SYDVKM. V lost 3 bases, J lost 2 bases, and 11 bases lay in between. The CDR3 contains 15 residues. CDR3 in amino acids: CASSLGPWGNQPQHF. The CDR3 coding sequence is TGTGCCAGCAGTTTGGGCCCATGGGGCAATCAGCCCCAGCATTTT.

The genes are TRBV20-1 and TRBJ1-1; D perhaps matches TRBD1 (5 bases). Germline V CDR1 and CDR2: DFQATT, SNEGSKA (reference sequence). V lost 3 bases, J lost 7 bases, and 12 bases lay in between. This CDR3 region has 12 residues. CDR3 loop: CSASLGGDEAFF. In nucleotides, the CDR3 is TGCAGTGCTAGTTTGGGGGGGGATGAAGCTTTCTTT.

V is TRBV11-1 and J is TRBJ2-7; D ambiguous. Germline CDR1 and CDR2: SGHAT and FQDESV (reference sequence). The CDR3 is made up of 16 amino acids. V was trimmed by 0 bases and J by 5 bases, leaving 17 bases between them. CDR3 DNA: TGTGCCAGCAGCTTAGCGCTCCAGCTCACAGTCCACGAGCAGTACTTC. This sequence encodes CASSLALQLTVHEQYF.

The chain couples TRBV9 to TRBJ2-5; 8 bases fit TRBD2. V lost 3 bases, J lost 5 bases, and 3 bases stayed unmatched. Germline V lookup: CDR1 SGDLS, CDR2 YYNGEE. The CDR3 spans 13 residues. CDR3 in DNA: TGTGCCAGCAGCGGGACTAGCCCCGAGACCCAGTACTTC. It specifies CASSGTSPETQYF.

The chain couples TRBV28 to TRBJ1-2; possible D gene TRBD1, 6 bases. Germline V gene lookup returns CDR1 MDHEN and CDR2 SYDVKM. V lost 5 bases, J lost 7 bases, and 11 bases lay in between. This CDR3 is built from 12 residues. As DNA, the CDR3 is TGTGCCAGCAGTACAGGGCTAACTGGCTACACCTTC. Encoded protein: CASSTGLTGYTF.

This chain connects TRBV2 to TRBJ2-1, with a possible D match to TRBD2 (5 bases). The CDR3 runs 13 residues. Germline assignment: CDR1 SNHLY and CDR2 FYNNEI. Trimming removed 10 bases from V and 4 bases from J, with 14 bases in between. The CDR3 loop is CATSSDSYNEQFF. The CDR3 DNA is TGTGCCACCTCCTCGGACTCTTACAATGAGCAGTTCTTC.

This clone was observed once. The CDR3 bases are TGCAGCGGGGGGCTCGGAGTTAGAGATACGCAGTATTTT. Amino acid sequence: CSGGLGVRDTQYF. This sequence joins TRBV29-1 and TRBJ2-3, with D perhaps TRBD1 (6 bases). The CDR3 sequence is 13 residues long. The germline gives CDR1 SQVTM, CDR2 ANQGSEA. Trimming cost V 7 bases and J 5 bases, with 16 bases left between them.

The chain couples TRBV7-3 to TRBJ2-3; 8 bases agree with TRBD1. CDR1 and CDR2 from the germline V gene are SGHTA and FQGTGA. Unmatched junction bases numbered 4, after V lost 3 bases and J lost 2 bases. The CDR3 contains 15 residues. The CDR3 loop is CASSFGQGDTDTQYF. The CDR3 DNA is TGTGCCAGCAGCTTCGGACAGGGAGACACAGATACGCAGTATTTT.

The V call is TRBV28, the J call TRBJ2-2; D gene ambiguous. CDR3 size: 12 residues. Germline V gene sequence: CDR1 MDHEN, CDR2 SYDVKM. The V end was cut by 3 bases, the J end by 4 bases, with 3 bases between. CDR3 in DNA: TGTGCCAGCAGTTTCGTCACCGGGGAGCTGTTTTTT. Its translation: CASSFVTGELFF. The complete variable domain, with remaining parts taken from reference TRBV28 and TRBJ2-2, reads DVKVTQSSRYLVKRTGEKVFLECVQDMDHENMFWYRQDPGLGLRLIYFSYDVKMKEKGDIPEGYSVSREKKERFSLILESASTNQTSMYLCASSFVTGELFFGEGSRLTVL.